This T cell receptor beta chain was found in a study of regulatory T cells in long-lasting Graves disease. Looking at the study overall: The criterion for persistent Graves' disease was over 5 years of antithyroid drugs with positive TSH receptor antibodies.

The CDR3 has 14 residues. The junction had 8 bases not matched to a gene; V was cut back by 1 base and J by 10 bases. Germline CDR1 MNHNS, CDR2 SASEGT. Time point denoted: persistent/refractory GD, antithyroid drugs over 5 years with positive TRAb. PBMCs provided the RNA from which the TCR library was made. This clonotype has at least ten counts. Arm-PCR with iRepertoire HTBI primers amplified the CDR3 regions for these TCR beta libraries. In the source study's methods: Samples jointly harbored 62 TRBV and some 13 TRBJ segments. TCRdb re-called the multiplex PCR reads with MiXCR, one entry per CDR3 protein. The V and J calls and clone size come from TCRdb's table, not from the authors' own analysis. The profile shows roughly 490,000 distinct CDR3 sequences, roughly 22% of them singletons.

This TCR was recovered from a female donor with Graves disease. The chain carries TRBV6-1 and TRBJ1-1, with 8 bases that match TRBD1. Sample: peripheral blood mononuclear cells (PBMCs), taken when the disease was refractory, from a patient treated with antithyroid drugs. For the CDR3, the DNA is TGTGCCAGCAGTGAAGAATGGACAGGGCTGGGAGCTTTCTTT. The encoded protein is CASSEEWTGLGAFF.